This TCR beta chain is drawn from a study of shared clonotypes between healthy human individuals. Method: immunoSEQ multiplex PCR; TCRdb's copy keeps in-frame clones and lacks some. The table records over a million clones, around 98% of them present only once. The germline V gene has CDR1 SGHNT and CDR2 YYREEE (reference sequence). The trim removed 5 bases at V and 5 bases at J, leaving 7 bases unmatched. The CDR3 covers 14 residues. The TCR originated in a man aged 25 to 40 in good health. Sequencing was done on a sample of naive CD4+ T cells sorted from blood. Subset in this sample: CD45RA+ positively selected. This sequence joins TRBV5-4 and TRBJ2-7, with 10 positions matching TRBD1. CDR3 DNA: TGTGCCAGCAGTGCCCGGGACAGGGGTCACGAGCAGTACTTC. As protein: CASSARDRGHEQYF.